This entry describes one T cell receptor beta chain. The antigen is undetermined. The assay was immunoSEQ multiplex PCR, and TCRdb's table has in-frame clones only and misses some. The sample holds about 100,000 clones; 80% to 95% are singletons and the top ten take under 2%. This sample is drawn from a study of T cell responses to AZD1222 COVID-19 vaccine. General study findings and limits: Unmutated variant regions are reportedly the target of nearly half of TCRs that are spike-specific.

The CDR3 has 14 residues. The V and J ends lost 8 bases and 4 bases respectively, with 17 bases between them. The germline V gene has CDR1 LNHNV and CDR2 YYDKDF (reference sequence). This sequence originates from an adult in good health. The chain uses TRBV15 and TRBJ1-2; tentative D call: TRBD1 (6 bases). Sequences were derived from peripheral blood, sampled on day 0 of AZD1222 vaccination. CDR3 region: CATGQGMGSYGYTF. The CDR3 DNA reads as TGTGCCACCGGGCAGGGGATGGGGTCCTATGGCTACACCTTC.